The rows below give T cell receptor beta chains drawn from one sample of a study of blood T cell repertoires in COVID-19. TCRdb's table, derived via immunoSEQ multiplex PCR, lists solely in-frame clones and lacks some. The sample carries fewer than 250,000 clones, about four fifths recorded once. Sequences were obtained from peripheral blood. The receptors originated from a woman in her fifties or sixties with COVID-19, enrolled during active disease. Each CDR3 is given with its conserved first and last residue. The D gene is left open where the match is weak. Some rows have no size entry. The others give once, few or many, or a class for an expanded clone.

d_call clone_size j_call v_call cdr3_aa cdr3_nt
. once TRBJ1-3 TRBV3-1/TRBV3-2 CASSQDPGNTIYF TGTGCCAGCAGCCAAGACCCAGGAAACACCATATATTTT
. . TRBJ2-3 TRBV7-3 CASSEFTGVSSDTQYF TGTGCCAGCAGCGAGTTTACAGGTGTCTCTTCGGATACGCAGTATTTT
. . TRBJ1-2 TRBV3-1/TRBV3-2 CASSPQGTPNYGYTF TGTGCCAGCAGCCCCCAGGGTACCCCTAACTATGGCTACACCTTC
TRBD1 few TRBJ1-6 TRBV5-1 CASSLGGQGNSPLHF TGCGCCAGCAGCTTAGGTGGACAGGGCAATTCACCCCTCCACTTT
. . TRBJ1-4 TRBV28 CASTGLREKLFF TGTGCCAGCACGGGACTTCGTGAAAAACTGTTTTTT
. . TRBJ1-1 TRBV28 CASSLQVNTEAFF TGTGCCAGCAGTTTACAGGTGAACACTGAAGCTTTCTTT
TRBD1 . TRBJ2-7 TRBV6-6 CASSLPGQAREQYF TGTGCCAGCAGCCTCCCCGGACAGGCTCGCGAGCAGTACTTC
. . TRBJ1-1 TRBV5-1 CASSLAPGSNTEAFF TGCGCCAGCAGCTTGGCCCCAGGCAGTAACACTGAAGCTTTCTTT
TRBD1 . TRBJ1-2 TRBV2 CASDRPGQPYYGYTF TGTGCCAGCGATCGGCCGGGACAGCCGTACTATGGCTACACCTTC
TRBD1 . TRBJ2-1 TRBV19 CASTPTTGGYNEQFF TGTGCCAGTACCCCTACGACAGGGGGCTACAATGAGCAGTTCTTC
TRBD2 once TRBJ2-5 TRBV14 CASSQRSLAGKETQYF TGTGCCAGCAGCCAACGATCACTAGCGGGGAAAGAGACCCAGTACTTC
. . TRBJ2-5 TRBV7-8 CASSFSKETQYF TGTGCCAGCAGCTTTTCCAAAGAGACCCAGTACTTC
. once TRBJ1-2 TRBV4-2 CASSQGGAAYGYTF TGTGCCAGCAGCCAGGGAGGGGCCGCCTATGGCTACACCTTC
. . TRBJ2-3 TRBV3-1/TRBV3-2 CASSQRRTDPTDTQYF TGTGCCAGCAGCCAAAGGCGGACAGATCCGACAGATACGCAGTATTTT
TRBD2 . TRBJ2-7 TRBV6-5 CATTPRRGGHEQYF TGTGCCACTACCCCTAGGAGGGGAGGGCACGAGCAGTACTTC
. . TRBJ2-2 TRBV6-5 CASSPDRQNTGELFF TGTGCCAGCAGCCCAGACAGGCAGAACACCGGGGAGCTGTTTTTT
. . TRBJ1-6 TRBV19 CASSLGQDNSPLHF TGTGCCAGTAGTTTGGGCCAAGATAATTCACCCCTCCACTTT
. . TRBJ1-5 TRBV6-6 CASSSRVDQPQHF TGTGCCAGCAGTTCCAGGGTGGATCAGCCCCAGCATTTT
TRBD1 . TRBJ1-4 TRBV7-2 CASSAGQGRGMFF TGTGCCAGCAGCGCAGGACAGGGCCGGGGTATGTTTTTT
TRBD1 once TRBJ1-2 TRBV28 CASRPNRGANYGYTF TGTGCCAGCAGACCAAACAGGGGAGCTAACTATGGCTACACCTTC
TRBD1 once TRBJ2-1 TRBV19 CASNKRGQAYNEQFF TGTGCCAGTAACAAGAGGGGGCAGGCCTACAATGAGCAGTTCTTC
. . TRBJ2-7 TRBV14 CASSHLIGESYEQYF TGTGCCAGCAGCCACCTGATAGGGGAATCCTACGAGCAGTACTTC
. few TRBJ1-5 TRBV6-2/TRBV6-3 CASSYSWGGNSNQPQHF TGTGCCAGCAGTTACTCGTGGGGAGGGAATAGCAATCAGCCCCAGCATTTT
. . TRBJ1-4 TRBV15 CATTLPPPAAQGKLFF TGTGCCACCACGCTCCCCCCCCCGGCTGCCCAGGGAAAACTGTTTTTT
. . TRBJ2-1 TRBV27 CASSLLEGEQFF TGTGCCAGCAGTTTATTGGAGGGTGAGCAGTTCTTC
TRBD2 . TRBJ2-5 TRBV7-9 CASSTRRSPSGGLPAETQYF TGTGCCAGCAGCACTAGGAGGAGCCCTAGCGGGGGCTTACCAGCAGAGACCCAGTACTTC
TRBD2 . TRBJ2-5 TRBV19 CASSLAGARETQYF TGTGCCAGTAGTCTTGCGGGAGCAAGGGAGACCCAGTACTTC
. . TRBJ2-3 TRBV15 CATSRGSDTQYF TGTGCCACCAGCAGAGGTTCGGATACGCAGTATTTT
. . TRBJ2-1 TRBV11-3 CASSLGAAVTAVDEQFF TGTGCCAGCAGCTTAGGGGCCGCAGTGACGGCAGTGGATGAGCAGTTCTTC
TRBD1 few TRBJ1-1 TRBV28 CASRDREGKDTEAFF TGTGCCAGCAGGGACAGGGAAGGTAAGGACACTGAAGCTTTCTTT
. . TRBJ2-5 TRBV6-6 CASRPTQGGETQYF TGTGCCAGCAGACCGACCCAGGGAGGAGAGACCCAGTACTTC
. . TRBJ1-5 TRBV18 CASSPPASGQPQHF TGTGCCAGCTCACCACCGGCCTCCGGGCAGCCCCAGCATTTT
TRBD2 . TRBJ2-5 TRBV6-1 CASSEARLAGRVGETQYF TGTGCCAGCAGTGAAGCCCGACTAGCGGGGAGGGTGGGAGAGACCCAGTACTTC